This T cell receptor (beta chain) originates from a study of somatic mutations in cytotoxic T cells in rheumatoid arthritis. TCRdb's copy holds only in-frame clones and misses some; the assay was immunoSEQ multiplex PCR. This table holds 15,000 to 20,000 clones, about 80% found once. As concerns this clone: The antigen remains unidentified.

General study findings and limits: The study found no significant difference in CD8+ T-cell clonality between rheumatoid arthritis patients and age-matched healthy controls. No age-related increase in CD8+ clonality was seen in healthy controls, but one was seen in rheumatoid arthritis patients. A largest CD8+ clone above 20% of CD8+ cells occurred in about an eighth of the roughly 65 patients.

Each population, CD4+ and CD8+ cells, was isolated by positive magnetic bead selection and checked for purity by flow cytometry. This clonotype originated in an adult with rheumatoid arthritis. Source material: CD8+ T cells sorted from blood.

The CDR3 is CASSVVETAGYGYTF. In nucleotides, the CDR3 is TGTGCCAGCAGCGTAGTGGAAACAGCGGGTTATGGCTACACCTTC. The chain recombines TRBV9 with TRBJ1-2; D remains unclear. Germline CDR1 and CDR2: SGDLS and YYNGEE. The ends were cut back, 0 bases at V and 5 bases at J, with 14 bases in the middle. The CDR3 loop spans 15 amino acids.